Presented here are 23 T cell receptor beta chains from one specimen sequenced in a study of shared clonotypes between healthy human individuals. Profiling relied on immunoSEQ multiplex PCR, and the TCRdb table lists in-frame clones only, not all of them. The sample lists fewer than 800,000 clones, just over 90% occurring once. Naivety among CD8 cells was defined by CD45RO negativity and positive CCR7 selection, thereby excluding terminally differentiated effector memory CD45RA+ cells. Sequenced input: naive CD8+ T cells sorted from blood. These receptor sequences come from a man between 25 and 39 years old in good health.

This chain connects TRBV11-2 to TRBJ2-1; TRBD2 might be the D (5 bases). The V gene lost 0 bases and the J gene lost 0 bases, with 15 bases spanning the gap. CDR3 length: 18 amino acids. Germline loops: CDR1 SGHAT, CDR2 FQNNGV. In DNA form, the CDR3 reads TGTGCCAGCAGCTTAGATTTTTGGGCGGGTCGCTCCTACAATGAGCAGTTCTTC. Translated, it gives CASSLDFWAGRSYNEQFF.

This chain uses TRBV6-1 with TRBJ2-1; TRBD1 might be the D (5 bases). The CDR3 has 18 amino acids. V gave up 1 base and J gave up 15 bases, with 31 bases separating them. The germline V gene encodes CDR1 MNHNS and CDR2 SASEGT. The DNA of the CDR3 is TGTGCCAGCAGTGAAGGAATTTGGGGAAGCTCAGGGCTTAAGAAGTGGTTCTTC. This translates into CASSEGIWGSSGLKKWFF.

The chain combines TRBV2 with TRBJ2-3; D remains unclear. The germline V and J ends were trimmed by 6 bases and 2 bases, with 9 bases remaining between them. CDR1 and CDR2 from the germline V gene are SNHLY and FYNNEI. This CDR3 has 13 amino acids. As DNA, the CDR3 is TGTGCCAGCAGCCCCGTCCCCACAGATACGCAGTATTTT. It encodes CASSPVPTDTQYF.

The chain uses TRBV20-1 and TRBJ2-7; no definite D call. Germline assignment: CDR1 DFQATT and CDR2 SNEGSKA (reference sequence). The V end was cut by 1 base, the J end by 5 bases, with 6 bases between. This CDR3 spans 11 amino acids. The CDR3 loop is CSARVAHEQYF. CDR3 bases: TGCAGTGCTAGAGTCGCCCACGAGCAGTACTTC.

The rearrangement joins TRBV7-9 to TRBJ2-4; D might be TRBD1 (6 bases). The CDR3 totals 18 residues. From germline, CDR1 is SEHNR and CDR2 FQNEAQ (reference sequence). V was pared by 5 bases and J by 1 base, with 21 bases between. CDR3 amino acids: CASSAPDRPLGAKNIQYF. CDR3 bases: TGTGCCAGCAGCGCGCCCGACAGGCCCTTGGGGGCCAAAAACATTCAGTACTTC.

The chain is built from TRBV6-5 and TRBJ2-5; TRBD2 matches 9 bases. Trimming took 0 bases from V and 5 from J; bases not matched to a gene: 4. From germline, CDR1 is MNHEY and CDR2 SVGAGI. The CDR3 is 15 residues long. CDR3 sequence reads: CASSYSSGSLETQYF. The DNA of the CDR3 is TGTGCCAGCAGTTACTCTAGCGGGAGCCTGGAGACCCAGTACTTC.

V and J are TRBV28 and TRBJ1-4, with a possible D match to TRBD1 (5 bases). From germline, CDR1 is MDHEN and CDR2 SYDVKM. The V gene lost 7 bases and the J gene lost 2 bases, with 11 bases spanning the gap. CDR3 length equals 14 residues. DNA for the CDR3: TGTGCCAGCAATCAAGACAGTACTAATGAAAAACTGTTTTTT. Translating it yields CASNQDSTNEKLFF.

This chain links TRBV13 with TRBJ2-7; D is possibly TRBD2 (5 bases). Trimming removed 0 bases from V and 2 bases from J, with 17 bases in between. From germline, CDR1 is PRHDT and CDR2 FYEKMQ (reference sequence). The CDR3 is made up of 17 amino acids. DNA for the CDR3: TGTGCCAGCAGCTTAGGCCCCAATGTTGGGAGTGCCTACGAGCAGTACTTC. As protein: CASSLGPNVGSAYEQYF. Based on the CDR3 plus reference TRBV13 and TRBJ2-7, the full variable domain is AAGVIQSPRHLIKEKRETATLKCYPIPRHDTVYWYQQGPGQDPQFLISFYEKMQSDKGSIPDRFSAQQFSDYHSELNMSSLELGDSALYFCASSLGPNVGSAYEQYFGPGTRLTVT.

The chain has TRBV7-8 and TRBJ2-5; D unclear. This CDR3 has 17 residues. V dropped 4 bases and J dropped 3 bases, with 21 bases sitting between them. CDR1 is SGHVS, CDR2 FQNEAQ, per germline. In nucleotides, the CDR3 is TGTGCCAGCAGCTCCCACTCTAGGCAGCGTCAGGAAGAGACCCAGTACTTC. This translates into CASSSHSRQRQEETQYF.

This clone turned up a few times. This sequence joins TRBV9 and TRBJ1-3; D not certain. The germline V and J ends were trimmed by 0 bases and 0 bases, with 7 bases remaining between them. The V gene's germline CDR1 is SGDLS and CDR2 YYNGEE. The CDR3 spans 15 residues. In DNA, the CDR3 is TGTGCCAGCAGCGTAGCAGAGAGCTCTGGAAACACCATATATTTT. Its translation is CASSVAESSGNTIYF.

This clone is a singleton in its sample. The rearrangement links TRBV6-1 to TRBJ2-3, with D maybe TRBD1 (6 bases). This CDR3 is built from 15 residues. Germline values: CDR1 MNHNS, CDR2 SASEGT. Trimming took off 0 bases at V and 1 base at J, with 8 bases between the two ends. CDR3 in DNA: TGTGCCAGCAGTGAAGCCGCAGGGGGCACAGATACGCAGTATTTT. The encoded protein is CASSEAAGGTDTQYF.

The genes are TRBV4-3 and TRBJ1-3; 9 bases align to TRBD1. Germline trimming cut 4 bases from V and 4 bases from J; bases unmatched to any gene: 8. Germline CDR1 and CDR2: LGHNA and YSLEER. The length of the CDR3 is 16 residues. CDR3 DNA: TGCGCCAGCAGCCCGGCGGGGACAGGGTCAGGAAACACCATATATTTT. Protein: CASSPAGTGSGNTIYF.

CDR3: CASGPSHLNYGYTF. The CDR3 DNA reads TGTGCTAGTGGTCCCTCTCACCTTAACTATGGCTACACCTTC. J is TRBJ1-2 and V is TRBV12-5; D call uncertain. Germline CDR1 LGHNT, CDR2 FRNRAP. The CDR3 sequence is 14 residues long. V gave up 5 bases and J gave up 1 base, with 11 bases separating them. Looking up the rest from reference TRBV12-5 and TRBJ1-2 gives the full variable domain: DARVTQTPRHKVTEMGQEVTMRCQPILGHNTVFWYRQTMMQGLELLAYFRNRAPLDDSGMPKDRFSAEMPDATLATLKIQPSEPRDSAVYFCASGPSHLNYGYTFGSGTRLTVV.

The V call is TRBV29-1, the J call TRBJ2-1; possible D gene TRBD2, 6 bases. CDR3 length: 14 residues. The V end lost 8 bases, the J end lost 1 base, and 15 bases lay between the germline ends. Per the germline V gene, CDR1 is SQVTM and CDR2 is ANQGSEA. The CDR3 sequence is CSYYGGLSYNEQFF. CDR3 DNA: TGCAGCTACTACGGAGGGCTTTCCTACAATGAGCAGTTCTTC.

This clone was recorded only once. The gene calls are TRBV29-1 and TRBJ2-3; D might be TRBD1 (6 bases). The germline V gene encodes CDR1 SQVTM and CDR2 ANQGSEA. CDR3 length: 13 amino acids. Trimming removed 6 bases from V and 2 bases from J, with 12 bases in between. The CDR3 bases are TGCAGCGTCGAAACAGGGTTCACAGATACGCAGTATTTT. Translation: CSVETGFTDTQYF.

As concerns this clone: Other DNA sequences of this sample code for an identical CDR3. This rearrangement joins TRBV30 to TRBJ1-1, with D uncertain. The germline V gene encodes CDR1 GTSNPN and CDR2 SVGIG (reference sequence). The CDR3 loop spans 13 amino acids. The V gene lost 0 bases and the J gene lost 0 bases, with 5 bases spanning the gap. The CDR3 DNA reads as TGTGCCTGGAGTGTATTAGTGAACACTGAAGCTTTCTTT. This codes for CAWSVLVNTEAFF.

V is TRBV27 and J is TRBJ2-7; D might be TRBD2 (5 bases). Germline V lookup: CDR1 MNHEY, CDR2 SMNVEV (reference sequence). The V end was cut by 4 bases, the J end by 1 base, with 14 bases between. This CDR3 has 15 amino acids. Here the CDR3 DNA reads TGTGCCAGCAGTTCGGGGAACCCGACGTCCTACGAGCAGTACTTC. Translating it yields CASSSGNPTSYEQYF.

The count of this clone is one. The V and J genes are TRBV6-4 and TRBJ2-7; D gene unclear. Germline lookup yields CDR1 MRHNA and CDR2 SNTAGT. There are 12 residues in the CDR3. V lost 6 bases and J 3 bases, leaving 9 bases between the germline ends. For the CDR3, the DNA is TGTGCCAGCAGGATTGGGGTCTACGAGCAGTACTTC. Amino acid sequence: CASRIGVYEQYF.

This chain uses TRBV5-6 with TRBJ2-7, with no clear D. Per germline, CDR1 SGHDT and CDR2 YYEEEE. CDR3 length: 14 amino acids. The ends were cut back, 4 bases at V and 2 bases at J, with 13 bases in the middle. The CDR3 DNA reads TGTGCCAGCAGCCCCCGGGCGGAAGCCTACGAGCAGTACTTC. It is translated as CASSPRAEAYEQYF.

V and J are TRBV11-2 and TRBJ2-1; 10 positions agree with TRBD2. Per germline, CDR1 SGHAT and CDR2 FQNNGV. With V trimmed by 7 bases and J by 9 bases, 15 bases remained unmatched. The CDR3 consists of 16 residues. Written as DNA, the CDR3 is TGTGCCAGCACCCAGCCCCTAGCGGGAGAAAGTATTGAGCAGTTCTTC. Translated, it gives CASTQPLAGESIEQFF.

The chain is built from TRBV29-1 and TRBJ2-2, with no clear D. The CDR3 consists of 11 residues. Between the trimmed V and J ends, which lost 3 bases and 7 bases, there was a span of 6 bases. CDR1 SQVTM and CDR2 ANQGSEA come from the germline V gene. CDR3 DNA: TGCAGCGTTGAGATTGTCGGGGAGCTGTTTTTT. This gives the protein CSVEIVGELFF.

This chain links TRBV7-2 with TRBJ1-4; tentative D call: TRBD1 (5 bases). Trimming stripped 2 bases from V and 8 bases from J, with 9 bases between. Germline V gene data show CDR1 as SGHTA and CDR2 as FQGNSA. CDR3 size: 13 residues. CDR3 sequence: CASSLNRNEKLFF. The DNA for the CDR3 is TGTGCCAGCAGCTTAAACAGGAACGAAAAACTGTTTTTT.

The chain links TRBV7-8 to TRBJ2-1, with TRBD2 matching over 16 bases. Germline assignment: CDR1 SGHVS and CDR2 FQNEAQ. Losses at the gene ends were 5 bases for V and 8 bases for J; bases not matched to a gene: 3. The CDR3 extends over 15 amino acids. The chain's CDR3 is CASSIGTSGGDEQFF. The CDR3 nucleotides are TGTGCCAGCAGCATCGGGACTAGCGGGGGGGATGAGCAGTTCTTC.